The source of this TCR beta chain is a study of CD4 T cells in relation to SARS-CoV-2 and coronaviruses. Study details: PBMCs were cultured with antigen for roughly 9 days before TCR beta sequencing.

Study observations and caveats: SARS-CoV-2-driven expansion was significantly weaker in crossreactive than monoreactive clones. This crossreactivity analysis covered spike protein alone, no other viral proteins.

Before the COVID-19 pandemic, during about 2011-2019, CD4+ T cells were taken from unexposed donors. CD4+ T cells were isolated from the cells after 10 days of culture. Clones were sequenced by immunoSEQ multiplex PCR, and TCRdb holds only the in-frame ones, with some missing. This sample has around 22,000 clones; about three quarters occur once, and the top ten carry 15% to 20%. With regard to this clone: Antigen: not known.

Germline V gene sequence: CDR1 MNHNY, CDR2 SVGAGI (reference sequence). The CDR3 runs 15 residues. Trimming took 7 bases from V and 6 from J; bases not matched to a gene: 12. Sequencing used CD4+ T cells from PBMCs, cultured in vitro. The rearrangement joins TRBV6-6 to TRBJ2-1; 7 positions match TRBD1. The TCR was taken from a human donor in good health. CDR3 sequence (DNA): TGTGCCAGCACGCTATCCGGGACAGCCTTCAATGAGCAGTTCTTC. It codes for CASTLSGTAFNEQFF.